This TCR beta chain was recorded in a study of Ad26.COV2.S vaccination and SARS-CoV-2 variants. The overall study: This donor came from the COV1001 trial of Ad26.COV2.S.

Regarding treatment: 15 to 20 received Ad26.COV2.S at low or high dose, single or two shots; roughly five received placebo; per-sample allocation not given. It was on day 63 after the first vaccine or placebo injection that samples were taken. Study-level results: Those who received vaccine or placebo ended up with similar non-spike TCR breadth. Placebo recipients showed lower spike-specific TCR breadth than vaccinees.

Repertoires were generated with immunoSEQ multiplex PCR, while TCRdb's copy carries only in-frame clones and drops some. The repertoire holds about 440,000 clones, with around 90% as singletons. On this clone itself: No antigen is known for it.

CDR3 size: 14 residues. Trimming shortened V by 5 bases and J by 4 bases, and 14 bases separated the two germline ends. Germline lookup yields CDR1 MNHEY and CDR2 SVGEGT. The clonotype was recovered from a person between 18 and 59 years old who received the Ad26.COV2.S COVID-19 vaccine or a placebo. V is TRBV6-2 or TRBV6-3 and J is TRBJ2-5; D tentatively fits TRBD1 or TRBD2 (5 bases each). Specimen: peripheral blood, collected in a trial of Ad26.COV2.S vaccine versus placebo. CDR3 sequence reads: CASSPLRGRETQYF. In DNA form, the CDR3 reads TGTGCCAGCAGTCCGTTGAGGGGCCGAGAGACCCAGTACTTC.